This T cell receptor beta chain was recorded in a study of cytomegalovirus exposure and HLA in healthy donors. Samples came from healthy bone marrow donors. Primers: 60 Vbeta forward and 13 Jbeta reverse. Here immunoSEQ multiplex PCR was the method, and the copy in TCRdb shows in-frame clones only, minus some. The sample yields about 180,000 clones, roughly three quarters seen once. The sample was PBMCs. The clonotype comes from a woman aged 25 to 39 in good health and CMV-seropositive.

The CDR3 DNA is TGTGCCAGCAGTTCTAACAGGGGTAGGAACGAGCAGTACTTC. It specifies CASSSNRGRNEQYF. The chain employs TRBV27 and TRBJ2-5, with 7 nucleotides matching TRBD1. The J call is doubtful: the DNA matches TRBJ2-7 better. The germline V gene has CDR1 MNHEY and CDR2 SMNVEV (reference sequence). This CDR3 has 14 residues.